This entry lists 21 T cell receptor beta chains sequenced from one sample in a study of shared clonotypes between healthy human individuals. The method was immunoSEQ multiplex PCR; TCRdb's version includes in-frame clones alone and lacks a portion of them. Of millions of clones in the sample, about 95% were seen once. Naive CD8 populations comprised CD45RO-negative cells positively selected for CCR7, excluding terminally differentiated effector memory CD45RA+ cells. The sample consisted of naive CD8+ T cells sorted from blood. These receptors came from a man aged 18 to 29 in good health.

This clone was seen only once. V and J are TRBV2 and TRBJ1-5, with 8 bases aligning to TRBD1. With V trimmed by 7 bases and J by 3 bases, 5 bases remained unmatched. This CDR3 is 14 amino acids long. Germline values: CDR1 SNHLY, CDR2 FYNNEI. Written as DNA, the CDR3 is TGTGCCAGCACCGGGACAGGCGACAATCAGCCCCAGCATTTT. This translates into CASTGTGDNQPQHF.

This chain uses TRBV6-5 with TRBJ2-1; 12 bases align to TRBD2. The CDR3 contains 16 residues. CDR1 and CDR2 from the germline V gene are MNHEY and SVGAGI. V dropped 0 bases and J dropped 8; count of bases not matched to a gene: 5. For the CDR3, the DNA is TGTGCCAGCAGTTACTCGATGACTAGCGGGAGCTATGAGCAGTTCTTC. Amino acids: CASSYSMTSGSYEQFF.

V gene TRBV7-9 combines with J gene TRBJ1-4; D is unclear. CDR1 and CDR2 (germline): SEHNR, FQNEAQ (reference sequence). Trimming cost V 5 bases and J 5 bases, with 21 bases left between them. The CDR3 loop spans 17 amino acids. The CDR3, as DNA: TGTGCCAGCAGCCCGGGTAGCACATTCGAACTGAATGAAAAACTGTTTTTT. Translation: CASSPGSTFELNEKLFF.

The chain recombines TRBV5-4 with TRBJ2-7, with D possibly matching TRBD2 (5 bases). CDR3 length equals 13 residues. V lost 0 bases and J lost 4, with 8 bases in between. Germline values: CDR1 SGHNT, CDR2 YYREEE (reference sequence). The CDR3 spells CASSLDPGYEQYF. CDR3 DNA sequence: TGTGCCAGCAGCTTGGACCCGGGATACGAGCAGTACTTC.

About this clone: The same CDR3 also results from other DNA sequences found in this sample. V and J are TRBV27 and TRBJ2-1; D gene ambiguous. CDR1 is MNHEY, CDR2 SMNVEV, per germline (reference sequence). Trimming took 2 bases from V and 0 from J, leaving 5 bases between them. This CDR3 comprises 14 residues. CDR3 protein: CASSLALSYNEQFF. The CDR3 DNA reads TGTGCCAGCAGTTTAGCCCTCTCCTACAATGAGCAGTTCTTC.

Note on this clone: Other DNA sequences in this specimen translate into the identical CDR3. J is TRBJ1-1 and V is TRBV5-6; no definite D call. V lost 2 bases and J 5 bases, leaving 4 bases between the germline ends. The CDR3 covers 11 residues. The germline V gene has CDR1 SGHDT and CDR2 YYEEEE. CDR3 in amino acids: CASSFGTEAFF. The CDR3 coding sequence is TGTGCCAGCAGCTTTGGAACTGAAGCTTTCTTT.

The chain recombines TRBV2 with TRBJ1-2; TRBD1 is a possible D gene (6 bases). Per the germline V gene, CDR1 is SNHLY and CDR2 is FYNNEI. This CDR3 has 15 amino acids. Deletions cut 6 bases from V and 3 bases from J, with 17 bases between. The CDR3 DNA sequence: TGTGCCAGCAGAAACCGGGACAAGGGCTACTATGGCTACACCTTC. Encoded protein: CASRNRDKGYYGYTF.

With respect to this clone: One end of the junction does not line up with germline, which may come from a read error. The rearrangement links TRBV19 to TRBJ2-5; D may be TRBD1 or TRBD2 (5 bases each). There are 16 residues in the CDR3. Germline V CDR1 and CDR2: LNHDA, SQIVND (reference sequence). The CDR3 DNA reads TGTGCCAGTAGTATAGATGGGGACGTCTACCAAGGGACCCAGTACTTC. Protein: CASSIDGDVYQGTQYF.

The chain couples TRBV5-8 to TRBJ1-1; 8 nucleotides agree with TRBD1. The CDR3 totals 15 residues. CDR1 SGHTS and CDR2 YDEGEE come from the germline V gene. V shed 4 bases and J 3 bases; nucleotides not matched to a gene: 8. CDR3 sequence: CASSPRTGWDTEAFF. CDR3 DNA: TGTGCCAGCAGCCCTAGGACAGGGTGGGACACTGAAGCTTTCTTT.

This clone occurred once. Different DNA sequences within this sample yield the same CDR3. The chain links TRBV13 to TRBJ2-5; D is perhaps TRBD2 (5 bases). Germline lookup yields CDR1 PRHDT and CDR2 FYEKMQ (reference sequence). The V end was cut by 4 bases, the J end by 1 base, with 7 bases between. The CDR3 consists of 13 residues. Here the CDR3 reads CASSSRGQETQYF. The CDR3 coding sequence is TGTGCCAGCAGCTCCCGGGGCCAAGAGACCCAGTACTTC.

The V and J genes are TRBV4-3 and TRBJ2-5; 8 nucleotides agree with TRBD2. Germline lookup yields CDR1 LGHNA and CDR2 YSLEER. With V trimmed by 11 bases and J by 0 bases, 11 bases remained unmatched. The CDR3 covers 15 residues. CDR3 coding DNA: TGCGCCCGATGCCGAACTAGCGGAAACCAAGAGACCCAGTACTTC. This gives the protein CARCRTSGNQETQYF.

This rearrangement joins TRBV10-3 to TRBJ1-1; a weak D match, TRBD1 (5 bases). The CDR3 is 16 amino acids. In germline, CDR1 is ENHRY, CDR2 SYGVKD. V lost 0 bases, J lost 1 base, and 12 bases lay in between. This chain's CDR3 is CAISESWDGENTEAFF. Written as DNA, the CDR3 is TGTGCCATCAGTGAGTCGTGGGACGGCGAGAACACTGAAGCTTTCTTT.

This clone was seen a few times. This chain links TRBV19 with TRBJ1-5; TRBD1 aligns across 9 bases. The CDR3 has 18 residues. V shed 4 bases, J shed 0 bases, and the junction held 10 bases outside the gene matches. Germline assignment: CDR1 LNHDA and CDR2 SQIVND (reference sequence). CDR3 DNA sequence: TGTGCCAGTAGTAGGGGGACAGGGAGATACTATAGCAATCAGCCCCAGCATTTT. Translating gives CASSRGTGRYYSNQPQHF.

V gene TRBV10-3 combines with J gene TRBJ1-2; possibly TRBD1 for D (6 bases). Trimming removed 4 bases from V and 3 bases from J, with 12 bases in between. Germline CDR1 and CDR2: ENHRY and SYGVKD. The CDR3 runs 14 residues. The DNA for the CDR3 is TGTGCCATCAGTGGCGAGGGGGGAGACTATGGCTACACCTTC. This sequence encodes CAISGEGGDYGYTF.

The chain recombines TRBV4-1 with TRBJ2-1, with 8 nucleotides matching TRBD2. Per the germline V gene, CDR1 is MGHRA and CDR2 is YSYEKL. This CDR3 region has 16 residues. V lost 4 bases and J lost 5; bases outside the gene matches: 10. The CDR3 bases are TGCGCCAGCAGCCCCTTGTTAGCGGGAATCGACAATGAGCAGTTCTTC. It translates to CASSPLLAGIDNEQFF.

The V gene is TRBV7-2, the J gene TRBJ2-1, with TRBD2 matching over 12 bases. V lost 3 bases and J lost 4; bases outside the gene matches: 7. Per the germline V gene, CDR1 is SGHTA and CDR2 is FQGNSA. This CDR3 contains 17 residues. Here the CDR3 reads CASSFLLAGGPYNEQFF. The DNA of the CDR3 is TGTGCCAGCAGCTTTTTACTAGCGGGGGGTCCTTACAATGAGCAGTTCTTC.

The chain links TRBV14 to TRBJ2-7; D possibly corresponds to TRBD1 (6 bases). The germline CDR1 and CDR2 sequences are SGHDN and FVKESK. CDR3 length: 19 amino acids. V was clipped by 0 bases and J by 6 bases, with 27 bases between them. CDR3 in amino acids: CASSQDDGQFANGVVEQYF. DNA of the CDR3: TGTGCCAGCAGCCAAGATGATGGACAGTTTGCCAACGGCGTCGTCGAGCAGTACTTC.

J is TRBJ1-2 and V is TRBV9, with no clear D. From germline, CDR1 is SGDLS and CDR2 YYNGEE. The CDR3 is 14 amino acids. Trimming removed 2 bases at V and 4 bases at J, with 12 bases between. The CDR3 coding sequence is TGTGCCAGCAGCGTGAGGGCATTTGGCTATGGCTACACCTTC. Its protein product is CASSVRAFGYGYTF. The complete variable domain, with remaining parts taken from reference TRBV9 and TRBJ1-2, reads DSGVTQTPKHLITATGQRVTLRCSPRSGDLSVYWYQQSLDQGLQFLIQYYNGEERAKGNILERFSAQQFPDLHSELNLSSLELGDSALYFCASSVRAFGYGYTFGSGTRLTVV.

This rearrangement joins TRBV9 to TRBJ2-7; 13 nucleotides match TRBD2. The germline gives CDR1 SGDLS, CDR2 YYNGEE. The length of the CDR3 is 16 residues. V lost 4 bases and J lost 5; bases outside the gene matches: 9. Written as DNA, the CDR3 is TGTGCCAGCAGCTTTGGACTAGCGGGAGAGCAGGACGAGCAGTACTTC. Translation gives CASSFGLAGEQDEQYF.

This rearrangement joins TRBV4-1 to TRBJ1-3; tentative D call: TRBD1 (6 bases). Germline CDR1 is MGHRA and CDR2 is YSYEKL. V lost 2 bases, J lost 0 bases, and 14 bases lay in between. The CDR3 length is 17 residues. CDR3 residues: CASSQKNLQGSGNTIYF. CDR3 sequence (DNA): TGCGCCAGCAGCCAAAAAAACCTACAGGGCTCTGGAAACACCATATATTTT.

V is TRBV7-2 and J is TRBJ2-7; 9 bases map to TRBD2. CDR3 length equals 16 residues. From germline, CDR1 is SGHTA and CDR2 FQGNSA. With V trimmed by 4 bases and J by 2 bases, 9 bases remained unmatched. Here the CDR3 DNA reads TGTGCCAGCAGCTCGCGGAGACTAGCGGTAACCTACGAGCAGTACTTC. It yields the protein CASSSRRLAVTYEQYF.